This T cell receptor beta chain was recorded in a study of blood T cell repertoires in COVID-19. Across the study: Whether acute or convalescent, the COVID-19 samples came from the United States, Italy and Spain.

In the original analysis: Scientists estimated how many nucleated cells there were by amplifying reference gene primers. Assay: immunoSEQ multiplex PCR; the TCRdb copy retains only in-frame clones and omits some. From that table come the V and J calls and clone size; the DNA was used to work out D and trimming. The sample contains 72,000 or so clones, about 85% of which appear only once. The origin of this receptor is a woman at least 80 years old with active or convalescent COVID-19. Input material: peripheral blood.

The DNA of the CDR3 is TGTGCCACCAAGAAGCGGGGGGAACAAGAGACCCAGTACTTC. Its protein product is CATKKRGEQETQYF. The chain employs TRBV19 and TRBJ2-5; TRBD2 matches at 9 bases. Germline loops: CDR1 LNHDA, CDR2 SQIVND (reference sequence). The V gene end was trimmed by 10 bases and the J gene end by 2 bases; junction bases not matched to a gene: 8. CDR3 length: 14 residues.